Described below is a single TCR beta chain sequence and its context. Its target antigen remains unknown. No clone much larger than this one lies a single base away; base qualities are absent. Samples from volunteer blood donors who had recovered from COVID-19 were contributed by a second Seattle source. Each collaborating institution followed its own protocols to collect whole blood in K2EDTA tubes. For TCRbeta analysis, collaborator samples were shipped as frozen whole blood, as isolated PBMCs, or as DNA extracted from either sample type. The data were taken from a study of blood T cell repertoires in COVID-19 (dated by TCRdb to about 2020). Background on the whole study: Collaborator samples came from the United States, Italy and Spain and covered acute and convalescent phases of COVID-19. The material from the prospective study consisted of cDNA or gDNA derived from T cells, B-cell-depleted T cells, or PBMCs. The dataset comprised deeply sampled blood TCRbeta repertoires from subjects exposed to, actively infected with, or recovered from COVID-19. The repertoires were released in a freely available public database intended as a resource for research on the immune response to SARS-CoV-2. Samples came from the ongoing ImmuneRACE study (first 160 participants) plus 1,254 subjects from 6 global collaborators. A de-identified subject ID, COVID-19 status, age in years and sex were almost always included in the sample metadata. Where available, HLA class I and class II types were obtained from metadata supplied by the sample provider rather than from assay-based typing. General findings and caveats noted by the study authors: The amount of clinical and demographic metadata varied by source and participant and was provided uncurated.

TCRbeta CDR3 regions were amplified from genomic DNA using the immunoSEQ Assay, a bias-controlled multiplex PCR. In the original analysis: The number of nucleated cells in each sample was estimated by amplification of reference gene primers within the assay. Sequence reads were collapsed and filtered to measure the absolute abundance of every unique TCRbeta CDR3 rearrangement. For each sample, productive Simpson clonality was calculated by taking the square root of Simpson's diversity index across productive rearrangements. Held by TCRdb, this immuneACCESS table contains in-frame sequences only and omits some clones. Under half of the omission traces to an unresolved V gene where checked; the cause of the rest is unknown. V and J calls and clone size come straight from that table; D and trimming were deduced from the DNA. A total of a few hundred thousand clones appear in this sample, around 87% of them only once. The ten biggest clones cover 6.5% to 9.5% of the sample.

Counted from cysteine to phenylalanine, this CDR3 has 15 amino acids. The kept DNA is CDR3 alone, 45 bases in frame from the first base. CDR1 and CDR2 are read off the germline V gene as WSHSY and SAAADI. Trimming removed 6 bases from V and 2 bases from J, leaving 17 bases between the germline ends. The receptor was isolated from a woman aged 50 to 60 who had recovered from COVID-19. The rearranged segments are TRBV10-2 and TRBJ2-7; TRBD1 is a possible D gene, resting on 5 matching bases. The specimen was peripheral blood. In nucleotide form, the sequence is TGCGCCAGCAGATCAGGGCCGGATGGCCCCTACGAGCAGTACTTC. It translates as CASRSGPDGPYEQYF.